The T cell receptor beta chain under discussion was sequenced for a study of technical replicates of blood from a few donors. Method: immunoSEQ multiplex PCR; TCRdb's copy keeps in-frame clones and lacks some. This sample has some 70,000 clones, with roughly nine tenths found just once. The CDR3 is made up of 14 amino acids. The germline V gene has CDR1 SGHTA and CDR2 FQGNSA. V lost 2 bases to trimming and J lost 3 bases, with 8 bases between them. The chain couples TRBV7-2 to TRBJ1-5; no firm D call. The TCR originated in a human donor in good health. Material for sequencing was T cells isolated from PBMCs. The CDR3 protein is CASSLRLDNQPQHF. CDR3 bases: TGTGCCAGCAGCTTACGCCTAGACAATCAGCCCCAGCATTTT.